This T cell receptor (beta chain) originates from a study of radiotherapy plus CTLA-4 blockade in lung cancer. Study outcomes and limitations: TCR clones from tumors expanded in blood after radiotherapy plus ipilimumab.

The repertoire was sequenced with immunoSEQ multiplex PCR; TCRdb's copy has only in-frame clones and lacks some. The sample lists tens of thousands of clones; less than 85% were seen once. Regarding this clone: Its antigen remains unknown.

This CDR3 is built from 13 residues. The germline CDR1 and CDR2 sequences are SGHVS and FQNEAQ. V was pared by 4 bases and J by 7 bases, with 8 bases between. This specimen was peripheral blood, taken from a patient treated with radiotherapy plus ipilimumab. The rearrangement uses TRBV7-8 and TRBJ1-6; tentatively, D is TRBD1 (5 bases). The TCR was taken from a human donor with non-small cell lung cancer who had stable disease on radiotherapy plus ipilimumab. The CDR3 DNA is TGTGCCAGCAGCTGGGACTGGAATTCACCCCTCCACTTT. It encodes CASSWDWNSPLHF.